This T cell receptor beta chain was documented in a study of blood T cells in healthy people across ages. Sample-barcoded 5' priming and a J-beta primer mix drove a second PCR of about 7 to 12 cycles. Each cDNA was tagged by a template-switch adaptor containing 12 random nucleotides. MiXCR, applied by TCRdb to the 5' RACE reads, yields one record per CDR3 protein. The top ten hold around an eighth of the sample, which has some 900,000 distinct CDR3 sequences, roughly 52% seen once. The V gene's germline CDR1 is MNHEY and CDR2 SVGAGI. There are 15 residues in the CDR3. Trimming at V came to 6 bases and at J to 3 bases, leaving 11 bases not matched to a gene.

The sequencing input was blood. The TCR sequence derives from a young man in good health. The chain carries TRBV6-5 and TRBJ2-7; TRBD1 aligns across 7 bases. In DNA, the CDR3 is TGTGCCAGCAGACCCGGGACAGCGGCGATCTACGAGCAGTACTTC. Translation: CASRPGTAAIYEQYF.